This passage covers 2 T cell receptor beta chains from one sample sequenced in a study of blood T cell repertoires in COVID-19. Sequencing was performed with immunoSEQ multiplex PCR; in TCRdb, only in-frame clones are kept and a portion is missing. The table shows 95,000 to 150,000 clones, with 82% occurring only once. The sequenced sample consisted of peripheral blood. The receptors derive from an older woman with acute or convalescent COVID-19.

The gene calls are TRBV6-6 and TRBJ2-2; 7 bases align to TRBD2. J gave up 5 bases and V 7 bases, and 4 bases lay outside the gene matches. The length of the CDR3 is 13 residues. In germline, CDR1 is MNHNY, CDR2 SVGAGI (reference sequence). The DNA for the CDR3 is TGTGCCAGCACACACGGGGGGACCGGGGAGCTGTTTTTT. Protein product: CASTHGGTGELFF.

V is TRBV21-1 and J is TRBJ1-2. TRBV21-1 is a pseudogene segment. The CDR3 has 13 residues. CDR3 nucleotides: TGTGCCAGCAGCAAGGGAGGGAACTATGGCTACACCTTC. Translated: CASSKGGNYGYTF.